This T cell receptor beta chain emerged from a study of blood T cell repertoires in COVID-19. In the study overall: Samples taken during acute and convalescent COVID-19 were collected in the United States, Italy and Spain. T cells, B-cell-depleted T cells, or PBMCs supplied cDNA or gDNA.

V dropped 9 bases and J dropped 2 bases, with 12 bases sitting between them. This CDR3 contains 14 residues. CDR1 and CDR2 from the germline V gene are KGHDR and SFDVKD. Authors' processing steps: Cell counts per sample came from amplifying reference gene primers. Assay used: immunoSEQ multiplex PCR; TCRdb lists only in-frame clones, some missing. The V and J calls and clone size come from that table; D and trimming were worked out from the DNA. The sample comprises 120,000 or so clones, 75% to 85% of which are singletons, and 35% to 40% rests with the top ten. This TCR came from a man aged 35 to 55 with active or convalescent COVID-19. Sequenced sample: peripheral blood. The chain joins TRBV24-1 to TRBJ2-2; a weak D match, TRBD1 (6 bases). CDR3 protein: CATGGPSNTGELFF. CDR3 DNA: TGTGCCACCGGGGGCCCTAGTAACACCGGGGAGCTGTTTTTT.